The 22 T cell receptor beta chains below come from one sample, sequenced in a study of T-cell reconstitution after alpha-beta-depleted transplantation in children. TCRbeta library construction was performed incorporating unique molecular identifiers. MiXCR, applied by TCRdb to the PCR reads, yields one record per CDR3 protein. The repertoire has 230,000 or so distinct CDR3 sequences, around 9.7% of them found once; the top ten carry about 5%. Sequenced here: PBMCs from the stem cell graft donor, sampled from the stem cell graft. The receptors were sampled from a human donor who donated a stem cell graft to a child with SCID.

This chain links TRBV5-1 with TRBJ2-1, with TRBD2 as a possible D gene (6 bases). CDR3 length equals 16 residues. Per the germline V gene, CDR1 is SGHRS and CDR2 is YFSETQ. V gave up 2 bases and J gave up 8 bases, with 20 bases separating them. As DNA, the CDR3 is TGCGCCAGCAGCTTAAGTGGAGGGTATAGTTTGGATGAGCAGTTCTTC. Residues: CASSLSGGYSLDEQFF.

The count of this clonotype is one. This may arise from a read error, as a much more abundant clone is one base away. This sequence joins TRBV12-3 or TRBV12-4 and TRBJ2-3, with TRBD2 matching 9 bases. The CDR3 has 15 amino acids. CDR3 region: CVSRHSGGRTDTQYF. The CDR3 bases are TGTGTCAGCAGACATAGCGGGGGAAGGACAGATACGCAGTATTTT.

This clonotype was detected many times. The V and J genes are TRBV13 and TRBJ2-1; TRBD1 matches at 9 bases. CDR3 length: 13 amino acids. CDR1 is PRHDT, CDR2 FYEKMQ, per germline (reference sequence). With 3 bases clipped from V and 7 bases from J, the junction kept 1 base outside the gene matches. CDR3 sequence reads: CASSFDRGNEQFF. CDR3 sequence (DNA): TGTGCCAGCAGCTTTGACAGGGGGAATGAGCAGTTCTTC. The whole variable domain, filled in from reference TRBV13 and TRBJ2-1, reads AAGVIQSPRHLIKEKRETATLKCYPIPRHDTVYWYQQGPGQDPQFLISFYEKMQSDKGSIPDRFSAQQFSDYHSELNMSSLELGDSALYFCASSFDRGNEQFFGPGTRLTVL.

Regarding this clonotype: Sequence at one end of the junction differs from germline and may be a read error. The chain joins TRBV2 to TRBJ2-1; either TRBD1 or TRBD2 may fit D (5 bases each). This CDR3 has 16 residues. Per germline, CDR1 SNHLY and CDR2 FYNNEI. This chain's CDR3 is CASSEAPGRAYNEQFF. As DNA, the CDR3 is TGTGCCAGCAGTGAAGCGCCGGGGCGCGCCTACAATGAACAGTTCTTC.

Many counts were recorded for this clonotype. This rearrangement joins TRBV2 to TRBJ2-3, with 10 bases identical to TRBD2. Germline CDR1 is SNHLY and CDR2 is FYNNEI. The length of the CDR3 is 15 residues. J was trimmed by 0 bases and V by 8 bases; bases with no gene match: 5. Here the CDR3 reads CASGRTSGSTDTQYF. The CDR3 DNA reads TGTGCCAGCGGACGGACTAGCGGTAGCACAGATACGCAGTATTTT.

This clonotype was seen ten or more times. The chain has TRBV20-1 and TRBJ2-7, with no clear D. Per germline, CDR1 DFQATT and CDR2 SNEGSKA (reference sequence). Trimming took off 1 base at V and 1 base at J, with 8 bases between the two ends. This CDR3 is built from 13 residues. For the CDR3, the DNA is TGCAGTGCTAGAGTTCCTCAATCCTACGAGCAGTACTTC. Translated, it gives CSARVPQSYEQYF.

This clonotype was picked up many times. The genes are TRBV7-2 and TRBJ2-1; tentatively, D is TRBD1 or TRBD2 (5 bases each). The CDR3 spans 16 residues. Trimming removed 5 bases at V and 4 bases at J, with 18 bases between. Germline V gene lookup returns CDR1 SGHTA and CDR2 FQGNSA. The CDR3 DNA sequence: TGTGCCAGCAGCCACCCTTTGGGGGTGATGTACAATGAGCAGTTCTTC. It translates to CASSHPLGVMYNEQFF. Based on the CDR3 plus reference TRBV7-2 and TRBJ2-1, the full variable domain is GAGVSQSPSNKVTEKGKDVELRCDPISGHTALYWYRQSLGQGLEFLIYFQGNSAPDKSGLPSDRFSAERTGGSVSTLTIQRTQQEDSAVYLCASSHPLGVMYNEQFFGPGTRLTVL.

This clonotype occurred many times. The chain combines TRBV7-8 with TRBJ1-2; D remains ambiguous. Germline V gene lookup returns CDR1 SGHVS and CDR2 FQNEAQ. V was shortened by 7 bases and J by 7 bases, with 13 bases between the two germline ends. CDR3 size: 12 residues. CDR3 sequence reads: CASTSQISGYTF. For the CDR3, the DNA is TGTGCCAGCACTTCTCAAATTAGTGGCTACACCTTC.

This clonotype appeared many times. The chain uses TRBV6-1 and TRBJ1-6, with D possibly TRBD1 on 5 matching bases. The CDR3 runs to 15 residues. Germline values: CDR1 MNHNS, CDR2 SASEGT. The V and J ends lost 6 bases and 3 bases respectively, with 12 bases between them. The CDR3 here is CASSQGNVYNSPLHF. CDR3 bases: TGTGCCAGCAGCCAGGGTAACGTCTATAATTCACCCCTCCACTTT.

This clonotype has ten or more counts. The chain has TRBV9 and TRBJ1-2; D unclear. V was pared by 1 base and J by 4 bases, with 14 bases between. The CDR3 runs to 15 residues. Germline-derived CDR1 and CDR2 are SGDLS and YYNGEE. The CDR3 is CASSVTSVASYGYTF. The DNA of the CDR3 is TGTGCCAGCAGCGTAACTTCCGTGGCTAGCTATGGCTACACCTTC.

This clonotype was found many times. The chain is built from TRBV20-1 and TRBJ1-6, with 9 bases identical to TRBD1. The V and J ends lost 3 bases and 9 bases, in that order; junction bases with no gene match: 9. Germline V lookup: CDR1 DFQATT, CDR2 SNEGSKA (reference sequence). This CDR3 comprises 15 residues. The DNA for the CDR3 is TGCAGTGCTAGCCCCATACAGGGGGCCACTTCACCCCTCCACTTT. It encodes CSASPIQGATSPLHF.

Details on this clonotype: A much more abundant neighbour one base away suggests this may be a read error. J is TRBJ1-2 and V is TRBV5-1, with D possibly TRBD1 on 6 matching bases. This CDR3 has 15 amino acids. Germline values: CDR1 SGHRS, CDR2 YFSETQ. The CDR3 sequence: CASSSQTAGVYGCTF. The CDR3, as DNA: TGCGCCAGCAGCTCCCAAACCGCAGGGGTCTATGGCTGCACCTTC.

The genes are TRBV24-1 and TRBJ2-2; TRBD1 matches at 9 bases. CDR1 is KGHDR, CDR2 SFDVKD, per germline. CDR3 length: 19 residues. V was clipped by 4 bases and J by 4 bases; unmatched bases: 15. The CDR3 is CATSDATSGTGFATGELFF. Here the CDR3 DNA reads TGTGCCACCAGTGACGCGACCTCCGGGACAGGGTTTGCCACCGGGGAGCTGTTTTTT.

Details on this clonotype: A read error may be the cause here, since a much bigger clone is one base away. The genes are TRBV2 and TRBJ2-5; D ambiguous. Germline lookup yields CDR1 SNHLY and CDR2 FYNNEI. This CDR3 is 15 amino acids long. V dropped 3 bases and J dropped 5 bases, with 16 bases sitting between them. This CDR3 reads CASSDVWQSDETQYF. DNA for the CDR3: TGTGCCAGCAGTGATGTGTGGCAGTCGGATGAGACCCAGTACTTC.

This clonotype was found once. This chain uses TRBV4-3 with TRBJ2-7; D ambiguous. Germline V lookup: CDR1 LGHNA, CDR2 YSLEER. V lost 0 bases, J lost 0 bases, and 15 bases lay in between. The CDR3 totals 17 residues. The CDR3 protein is CASSQDETEHSSYEQYF. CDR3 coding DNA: TGCGCCAGCAGCCAAGATGAGACTGAACACTCCTCCTACGAGCAGTACTTC.

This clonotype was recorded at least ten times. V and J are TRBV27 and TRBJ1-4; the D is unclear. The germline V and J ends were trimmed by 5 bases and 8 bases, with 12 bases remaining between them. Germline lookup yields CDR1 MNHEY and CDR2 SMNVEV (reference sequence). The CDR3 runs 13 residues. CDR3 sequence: CASSPLFKEKLFF. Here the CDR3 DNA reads TGTGCCAGCAGTCCACTGTTTAAAGAAAAACTGTTTTTT. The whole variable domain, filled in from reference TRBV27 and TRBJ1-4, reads EAQVTQNPRYLITVTGKKLTVTCSQNMNHEYMSWYRQDPGLGLRQIYYSMNVEVTDKGDVPEGYKVSRKEKRNFPLILESPSPNQTSLYFCASSPLFKEKLFFGSGTQLSVL.

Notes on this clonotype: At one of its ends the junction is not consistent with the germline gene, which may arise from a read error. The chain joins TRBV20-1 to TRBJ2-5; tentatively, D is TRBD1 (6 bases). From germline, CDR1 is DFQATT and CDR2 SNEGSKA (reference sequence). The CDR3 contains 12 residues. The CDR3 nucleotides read TGCAGTGCTAGAGGGGGACAAGAGACCCAGAACTTC. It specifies CSARGGQETQNF.

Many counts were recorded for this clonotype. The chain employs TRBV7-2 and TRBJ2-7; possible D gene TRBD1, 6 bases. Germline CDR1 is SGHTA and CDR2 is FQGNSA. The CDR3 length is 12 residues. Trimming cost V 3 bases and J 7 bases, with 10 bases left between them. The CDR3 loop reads CASSFTGLEQYF. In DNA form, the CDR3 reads TGTGCCAGCAGCTTCACAGGGTTGGAGCAGTACTTC.

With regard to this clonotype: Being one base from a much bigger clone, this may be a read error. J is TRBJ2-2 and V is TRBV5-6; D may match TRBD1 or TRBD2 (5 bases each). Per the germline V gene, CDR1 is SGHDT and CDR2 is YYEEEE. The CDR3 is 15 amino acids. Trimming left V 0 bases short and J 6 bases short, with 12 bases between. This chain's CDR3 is CASSLGGEPSGELFF. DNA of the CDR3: TGTGCCAGCAGCTTGGGAGGGGAACCTTCCGGGGAGCTGTTTTTT.

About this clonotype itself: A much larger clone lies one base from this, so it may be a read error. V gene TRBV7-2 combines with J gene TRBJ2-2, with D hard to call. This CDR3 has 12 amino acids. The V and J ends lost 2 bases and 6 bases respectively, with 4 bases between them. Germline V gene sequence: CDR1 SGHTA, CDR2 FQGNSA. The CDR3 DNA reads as TGTACCAGCAGCTTACGGTCCGGGGAGCTGTTTTTT. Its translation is CTSSLRSGELFF.

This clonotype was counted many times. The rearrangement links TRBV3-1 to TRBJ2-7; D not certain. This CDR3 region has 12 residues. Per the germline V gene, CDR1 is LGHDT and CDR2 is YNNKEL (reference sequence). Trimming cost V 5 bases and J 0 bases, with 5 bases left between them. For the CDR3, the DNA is TGTGCCAGCAGCTCGCTCTCCTACGAGCAGTACTTC. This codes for CASSSLSYEQYF.

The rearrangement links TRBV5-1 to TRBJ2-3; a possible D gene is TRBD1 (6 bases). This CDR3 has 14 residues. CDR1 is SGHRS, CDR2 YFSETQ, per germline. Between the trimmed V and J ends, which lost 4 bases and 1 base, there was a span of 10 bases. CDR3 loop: CASSRTDGTDTQYF. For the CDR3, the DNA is TGCGCCAGCAGCCGGACAGACGGCACAGATACGCAGTATTTT.